This T cell receptor (beta chain) stems from a study of T cell responses to AZD1222 COVID-19 vaccine. Only in-frame clones appear in the TCRdb table, and some are missing; sequencing was by immunoSEQ multiplex PCR. Of 95,000 to 150,000 clones in the sample, roughly 88% were seen once. From germline, CDR1 is SGHAT and CDR2 FQNNGV. With 4 bases removed from V and 0 bases from J, the gap between germline ends came to 13 bases. The CDR3 totals 16 residues. The input for sequencing was peripheral blood, taken 28 days after the second AZD1222 dose. This chain links TRBV11-2 with TRBJ2-1; D could derive from TRBD1 or TRBD2 (5 bases each). The TCR comes from an adult who received the AZD1222 COVID-19 vaccine. The CDR3 protein is CASSSLGASSYNEQFF. The CDR3 bases are TGTGCCAGCAGCTCCCTCGGGGCGAGCTCCTACAATGAGCAGTTCTTC.